Here is one T cell receptor beta chain with its context. This clone has only one observation. Its target antigen remains unknown. No qualities accompany the bases; no much larger clone lies one base away. This entry is derived from a study of Ad26.COV2.S vaccination and SARS-CoV-2 variants (dated by TCRdb to the early 2020s). Study-wide context: Donors in the vaccine arm were drawn from COV1001, a multicentre, randomized, double-blind, placebo-controlled phase I-IIa trial testing Ad26.COV2.S in healthy adults. A total of around 32 samples were included in the TCR-sequenced set, comprising around 19 Ad26.COV2.S vaccine recipients, 5 placebo recipients and 8 SARS-CoV-2 convalescent individuals. Participants in the trial were split at random into five groups of five each, receiving low-dose or high-dose Ad26.COV2.S once or twice, or else placebo on both occasions. TCRbeta repertoire sequencing served as the tool for gauging how specific and how broad the SARS-CoV-2-reactive T cell receptors were following Ad26.COV2.S vaccination. Dosing of Ad26.COV2.S was intramuscular, at either 5x10^10 or 1x10^11 viral particles, delivered as one shot or as two shots spaced 56 days apart. Throughout the experiments and outcome assessment, investigators stayed blinded to trial group allocation.

Overall results and qualifications from the work: Substantial breadth of spike-specific CD8+ and CD4+ T cell responses was reported after vaccination. Higher spike-specific TCR breadth was observed in Ad26.COV2.S recipients than in placebo recipients (P = 0.0014). Vaccine and placebo recipients had similar non-spike TCR breadth, a finding consistent with the vaccine containing only spike. According to the authors, total T cell responses may have been underestimated by the TCR breadth and depth analyses. The study was not powered to compare responses between vaccine doses or regimens.

TCRbeta CDR3 regions were sequenced with the immunoSEQ Assay. After extraction, genomic DNA underwent amplification by bias-controlled multiplex PCR, followed by high-throughput sequencing. On the study's bioinformatics: Collapsing and filtering of sequences were performed to quantify the absolute abundance of each unique TCRbeta CDR3 region. Usable DNA was measured by amplifying reference genes present in all nucleated cells, and TCRbeta template counts were normalized to that usable DNA to estimate T cell fraction. Repertoire TCRs were annotated as SARS-CoV-2-specific by exact matching of V gene, CDR3 amino acid sequence and J gene to a known reactive TCR set. The reference SARS-CoV-2 TCR set was derived from MIRA and filtered for enrichment in COVID-19-positive ImmuneCODE repertoires, a step that removed public or cross-reactive TCRs. Based on the MIRA antigens, annotated TCRs were further analysed at the level of specific ORF or position within ORF. Breadth was defined as annotated unique rearrangements over total unique productive rearrangements; depth was the summed frequency of those rearrangements. Two-sided Wilcoxon rank-sum tests were used to compare TCR breadth between groups. This immuneACCESS table, as held by TCRdb, lists in-frame sequences with V and J called but not all clones. Of the missing ones, under half trace to an unresolved V gene in checked studies; the others have no known cause. The DNA gave D and trimming, while V, J and clone size come from that table. The sample includes 430,000 or so clones, with 75% to 95% observed a single time. The ten largest clones take up over 9% of the sample.

The sample's treatment or condition label, decoded: about 20 received Ad26.COV2.S at low or high dose, single or two shots; several received placebo; per-sample allocation not given. For vaccine and placebo recipients, the sequenced repertoires came from samples collected on day 63 after the first injection. Between 29 July and 7 August 2020, Cohort 1b enrolled 25 adults aged 18-55 years at one site in Boston, USA. Ad26.COV2.S was a replication-incompetent adenovirus type 26 vector expressing a prefusion-stabilized SARS-CoV-2 spike protein from the original Wuhan strain. Deletion took 2 bases off V and 6 bases off J, with a span of 13 bases between the germline ends. The CDR3 runs 14 residues from the cysteine to the phenylalanine. Only the CDR3 part of the read is kept: 42 bases, read in frame from the first base. The germline V gene provides CDR1 ENHRY and CDR2 SYGVKD.

This chain is built from TRBV10-3 and TRBJ1-2; matching of 6 bases hints at TRBD1 as the D gene. The specimen was peripheral blood, collected in a trial of Ad26.COV2.S vaccine versus placebo. This receptor was identified in a person between 18 and 59 years old who received the Ad26.COV2.S COVID-19 vaccine or a placebo. The base sequence is TGTGCCATCAGTGAGCTGGGGGCGGTGAATGGCTACACCTTC. This gives the protein CAISELGAVNGYTF.